One sample yielded the 8 T cell receptor beta chains listed below, sequenced in a study of Ad26.COV2.S vaccination and SARS-CoV-2 variants. The treatment is: roughly 18 received Ad26.COV2.S at low or high dose, single or two shots; 5 received placebo; per-sample allocation not given. Samples analyzed were those drawn on day 63 after the first vaccine or placebo injection. Assay: immunoSEQ multiplex PCR; the TCRdb copy retains only in-frame clones and omits some. The repertoire holds hundreds of thousands of clones, 80% to 90% seen once, with around 1.5% in the top ten. Sample: peripheral blood, taken in a trial of Ad26.COV2.S vaccine versus placebo. The receptors originated from a person between 18 and 60 years old who received the Ad26.COV2.S COVID-19 vaccine or a placebo.

The chain links TRBV9 to TRBJ2-3; 7 bases match TRBD1. Germline-derived CDR1 and CDR2 are SGDLS and YYNGEE. This CDR3 contains 19 residues. J was trimmed by 2 bases and V by 1 base; bases with no gene match: 16. The CDR3 nucleotides read TGTGCCAGCAGCGTAACTCACGCAGGGGGTACCGTGCCCACAGATACGCAGTATTTT. It specifies CASSVTHAGGTVPTDTQYF.

This rearrangement joins TRBV19 to TRBJ1-2, with D possibly matching TRBD1 (5 bases). Trimming removed 3 bases from V and 3 bases from J, with 8 bases in between. Germline CDR1 LNHDA, CDR2 SQIVND (reference sequence). The CDR3 contains 13 residues. The CDR3 DNA is TGTGCCAGTAGTATTGGCAGGGACTATGGCTACACCTTC. As protein: CASSIGRDYGYTF.

The chain links TRBV11-3 to TRBJ2-2; D remains unclear. There are 13 residues in the CDR3. V was pared by 5 bases and J by 6 bases, with 10 bases between. The germline V gene encodes CDR1 SGHNT and CDR2 YENEEA. CDR3 bases: TGTGCCAGCAGCCAGAGAGGTTCCGGGGAGCTGTTTTTT. This codes for CASSQRGSGELFF.

V and J are TRBV2 and TRBJ2-7, with D perhaps matching TRBD1 (6 bases). CDR1 and CDR2 from the germline V gene are SNHLY and FYNNEI. This CDR3 has 13 residues. V lost 4 bases and J 7 bases, leaving 14 bases between the germline ends. CDR3 region: CASSVPGTREQYF. CDR3 nucleotides: TGTGCCAGCAGTGTGCCAGGGACAAGGGAGCAGTACTTC.

V usage is TRBV6-4 and J usage is TRBJ2-3; D possibly corresponds to TRBD2 (6 bases). The CDR3 sequence is 14 residues long. V lost 5 bases, J lost 0 bases, and 9 bases lay in between. Looked up from germline, CDR1 is MRHNA and CDR2 is SNTAGT. CDR3 in amino acids: CASSREFSTDTQYF. The CDR3 DNA reads as TGTGCCAGCAGTCGGGAGTTTAGCACAGATACGCAGTATTTT.

J is TRBJ2-5 and V is TRBV6-6; 10 nucleotides line up with TRBD2. V trimming: 6 bases; J trimming: 4 bases; junction bases outside the gene matches: 8. Per the germline V gene, CDR1 is MNHNY and CDR2 is SVGAGI (reference sequence). The CDR3 has 15 amino acids. This CDR3 is CASSPSGGRGETQYF. As DNA, the CDR3 is TGTGCCAGCAGCCCTAGCGGGGGCCGAGGAGAGACCCAGTACTTC.

The V call is TRBV7-9, the J call TRBJ1-1, with D possibly being TRBD1 (5 bases). The CDR3 is 11 amino acids. V lost 5 bases, J lost 9 bases, and 10 bases lay in between. The germline V gene encodes CDR1 SEHNR and CDR2 FQNEAQ (reference sequence). The CDR3 region has the DNA TGTGCCAGCAGCCAACAGGCTCAAGCTTTCTTT. It yields the protein CASSQQAQAFF.

The chain is built from TRBV7-8 and TRBJ2-1; tentatively, D is TRBD2 (6 bases). Germline values: CDR1 SGHVS, CDR2 FQNEAQ. CDR3 length: 12 amino acids. V lost 5 bases, J lost 9 bases, and 11 bases lay in between. The CDR3 DNA reads as TGTGCCAGCAGCCCCGCGCGGGGTGAGCAGTTCTTC. Its protein product is CASSPARGEQFF.